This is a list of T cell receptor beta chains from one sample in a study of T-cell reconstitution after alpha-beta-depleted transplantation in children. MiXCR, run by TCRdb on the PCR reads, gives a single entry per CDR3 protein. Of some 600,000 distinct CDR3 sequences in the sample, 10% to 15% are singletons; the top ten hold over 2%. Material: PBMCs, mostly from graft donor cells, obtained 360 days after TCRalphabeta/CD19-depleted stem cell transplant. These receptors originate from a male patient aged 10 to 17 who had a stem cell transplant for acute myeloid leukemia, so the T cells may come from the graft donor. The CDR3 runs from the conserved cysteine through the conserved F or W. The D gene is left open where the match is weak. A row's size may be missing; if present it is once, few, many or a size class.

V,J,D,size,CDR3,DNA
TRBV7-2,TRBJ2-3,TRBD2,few,CASSPRTSAISTDTQYF,TGTGCCAGCAGCCCTCGGACTAGCGCCATTAGCACAGATACGCAGTATTTT
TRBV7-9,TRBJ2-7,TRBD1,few,CASVKQGGPYEQYF,TGTGCCAGCGTCAAACAGGGGGGTCCCTACGAGCAGTACTTC
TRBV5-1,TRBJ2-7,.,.,CASSLTTGFYEQYF,TGCGCCAGCAGCTTGACGACAGGATTCTACGAGCAGTACTTC
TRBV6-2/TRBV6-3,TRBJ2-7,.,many,CASSRSGQPYEQYF,TGTGCCAGCAGTCGTAGTGGACAGCCCTACGAGCAGTACTTC
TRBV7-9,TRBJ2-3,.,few,CASSPGTRSTDTQYF,TGTGCCAGCAGCCCCGGGACCCGAAGCACAGATACGCAGTATTTT
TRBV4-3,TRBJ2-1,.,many,CASSQDGGRGLGNEQFF,TGCGCCAGCAGCCAAGACGGAGGCAGGGGACTCGGCAATGAGCAGTTCTTC
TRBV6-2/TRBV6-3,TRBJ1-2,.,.,CASRHWTDPLGYGYTF,TGTGCCAGCAGGCACTGGACAGACCCTCTTGGCTATGGCTACACCTTC
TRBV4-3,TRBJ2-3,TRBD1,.,CASSQDGGTGGYSTDTQYF,TGCGCCAGCAGCCAAGATGGAGGGACAGGGGGCTACAGCACAGATACGCAGTATTTT
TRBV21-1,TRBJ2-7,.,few,CASSPILGGQGRSPNYEQYF,TGTGCCAGCAGCCCTATTCTGGGGGGACAGGGGCGATCCCCCAACTACGAGCAGTACTTC
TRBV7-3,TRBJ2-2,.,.,CASSLSALNTGELFF,TGTGCCAGCAGCTTATCAGCGTTGAACACCGGGGAGCTGTTTTTT
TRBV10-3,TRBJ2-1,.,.,CAISETPYSGEQFF,TGTGCCATCAGTGAGACACCCTATAGCGGAGAGCAGTTCTTC
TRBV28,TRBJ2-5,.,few,CASSFSGFQETQYF,TGTGCCAGCAGTTTCTCCGGGTTCCAAGAGACCCAGTACTTC
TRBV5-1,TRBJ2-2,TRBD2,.,CASTNPSGVNTGELFF,TGCGCCAGCACCAACCCGAGCGGGGTGAACACCGGGGAGCTGTTTTTT
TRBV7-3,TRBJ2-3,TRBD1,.,CASSHRDRGFRGFRTDTQYF,TGTGCCAGCAGCCACCGGGACAGGGGGTTTAGAGGGTTCCGCACAGATACGCAGTATTTT
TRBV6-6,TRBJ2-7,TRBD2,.,CASGGVAEQYF,TGTGCCAGCGGGGGGGTCGCCGAGCAGTACTTC
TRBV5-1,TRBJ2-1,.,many,CASSSRLVPYNEQFF,TGCGCCAGCAGCTCCCGACTAGTCCCCTACAATGAGCAGTTCTTC
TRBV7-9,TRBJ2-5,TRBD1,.,CASSPRDSEQETQYF,TGTGCCAGCAGCCCGAGGGACAGCGAGCAAGAGACCCAGTACTTC
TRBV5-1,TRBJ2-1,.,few,CASSFTLGRGANEQFF,TGCGCCAGCAGCTTTACCCTAGGAAGGGGGGCCAATGAGCAGTTCTTC
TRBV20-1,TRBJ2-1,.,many,CSARTATRYNEQFF,TGCAGTGCCCGGACAGCTACTAGGTACAATGAGCAGTTCTTC
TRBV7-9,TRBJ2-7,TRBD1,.,CASSKAAGGQYEQYF,TGTGCCAGCAGCAAGGCGGCAGGGGGCCAGTACGAGCAGTACTTC
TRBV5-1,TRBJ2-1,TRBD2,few,CASSLTSGRADEQFF,TGCGCCAGCAGCTTGACTAGCGGGAGGGCCGATGAGCAGTTCTTC
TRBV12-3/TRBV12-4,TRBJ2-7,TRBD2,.,CASRLAGTGGEQYF,TGTGCCAGCAGATTAGCGGGGACTGGGGGCGAGCAGTACTTC
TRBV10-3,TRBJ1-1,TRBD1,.,CAISAHRGGGVNTEAFF,TGTGCCATCAGTGCCCACAGGGGAGGGGGGGTGAACACTGAAGCTTTCTTT
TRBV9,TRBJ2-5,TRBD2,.,CASSVDPSGIIETQYF,TGTGCCAGCAGCGTAGACCCTAGCGGGATAATAGAGACCCAGTACTTC
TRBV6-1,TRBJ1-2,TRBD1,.,CASVRDRVNYGYTF,TGTGCCAGCGTCCGGGACAGGGTTAACTATGGCTACACCTTC
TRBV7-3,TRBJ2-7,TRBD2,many,CASSLIGLAGTSYEQYF,TGTGCCAGCAGCTTAATCGGACTAGCGGGGACCAGCTACGAGCAGTACTTC
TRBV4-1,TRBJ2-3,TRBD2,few,CASSQPWTSSGFRTDTQYF,TGCGCCAGCAGCCAACCATGGACTAGCAGTGGCTTCAGGACAGATACGCAGTATTTT
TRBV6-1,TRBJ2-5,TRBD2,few,CASSPGLAGQTQYF,TGTGCCAGCAGCCCGGGACTAGCGGGACAGACCCAGTACTTC
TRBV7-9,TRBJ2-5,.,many,CASTSHFRTVDYPQYF,TGTGCCAGCACCTCACACTTCAGGACTGTGGACTATCCCCAGTACTTC
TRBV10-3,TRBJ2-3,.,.,CAISPQGFTDTQYF,TGTGCCATCAGCCCACAGGGCTTCACAGATACGCAGTATTTT
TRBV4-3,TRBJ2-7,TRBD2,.,CASSHGGTSKLGTYEQYF,TGCGCCAGCAGCCATGGCGGGACTAGCAAATTGGGAACCTACGAGCAGTACTTC
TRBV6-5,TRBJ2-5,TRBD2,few,CASSYGLAGRSGETQYF,TGTGCCAGCAGTTACGGGCTAGCGGGAAGGTCCGGGGAGACCCAGTACTTC
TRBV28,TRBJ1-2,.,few,CASSLLTRLVGYTF,TGTGCCAGCAGTTTACTCACCCGGTTGGTTGGCTACACCTTC
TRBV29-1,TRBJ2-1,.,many,CSLQGTSVSYNEQFF,TGCAGCCTACAGGGAACTAGCGTTTCCTACAATGAGCAGTTCTTC
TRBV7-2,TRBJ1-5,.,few,CASSRALSGQPQHF,TGTGCCAGCAGTCGAGCCCTTTCCGGACAGCCCCAGCATTTT
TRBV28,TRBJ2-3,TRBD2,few,CASSTGLAGGTDTQYF,TGTGCCAGCAGTACGGGACTAGCGGGAGGGACAGATACGCAGTATTTT
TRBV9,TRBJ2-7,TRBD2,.,CASSVGQGLDFYEQYF,TGTGCCAGCAGCGTAGGTCAAGGACTAGATTTCTACGAGCAGTACTTC
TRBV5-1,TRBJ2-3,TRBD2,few,CASRQLAGGSDTQYF,TGCGCCAGCAGGCAGCTAGCGGGAGGGTCGGATACGCAGTATTTT
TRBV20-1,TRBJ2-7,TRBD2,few,CSARAHLAGVAEQYF,TGCAGTGCTAGAGCCCATCTAGCGGGAGTTGCCGAGCAGTACTTC
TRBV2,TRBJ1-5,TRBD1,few,CASRSGQGRQPQHF,TGTGCCAGCAGATCGGGACAGGGAAGACAGCCCCAGCATTTT